The 27 T cell receptor beta chains below were found in one sample sequenced in a study of CD8+CD57+ T cells in acquired aplastic anemia. The use of genomic DNA as template underpinned the TCR beta VDJ and CDR3 profiling. TCRdb independently ran MiXCR on the reads; one entry per CDR3 protein. Here the sample spans around 170,000 distinct CDR3 sequences, 55% to 75% being singletons. Sequenced material: sorted CD4+, CD8+, or CD8+CD57+ T cells (not recorded which) from PBMCs. These receptor sequences come from a human donor in good health.

In this sample, this clonotype turned up a few times. Relative to the germline gene, one junction end is altered; a read error may explain this. The chain links TRBV7-9 to TRBJ2-5; the match to TRBD2 covers 13 bases. CDR1 is SEHNR and CDR2 is FQNEAQ in the germline V gene (reference sequence). The CDR3 totals 17 residues. The CDR3 here is CASSRTSGSGSQETQYF. The CDR3 bases are TGTGCCAGCAGCCGGACTAGCGGGAGTGGATCCCAAGAAACCCAGTACTTC.

The J gene is TRBJ2-7, the V gene TRBV7-3; D possibly corresponds to TRBD2 (6 bases). Germline CDR1 SGHTA, CDR2 FQGTGA. The CDR3 is 14 residues long. Trimming stripped 0 bases from V and 6 bases from J, with 12 bases between. The CDR3 sequence is CASSLTIPRGEQYF. CDR3 nucleotide sequence: TGTGCCAGCAGCTTAACTATCCCGCGGGGCGAGCAGTACTTC.

The V and J genes are TRBV19 and TRBJ2-7; 9 nucleotides line up with TRBD1. The CDR3 is 14 residues long. Per the germline V gene, CDR1 is LNHDA and CDR2 is SQIVND (reference sequence). Trimming removed 4 bases from V and 5 bases from J; junction bases left unmatched: 6. The CDR3, as DNA: TGTGCCAGTAGTACCGGGACAGGGTTCAACGAGCAGTACTTC. Its translation: CASSTGTGFNEQYF.

This chain connects TRBV29-1 to TRBJ2-1; 9 bases map to TRBD1. V was pared by 7 bases and J by 3 bases, with 10 bases of the junction left unmatched. The germline CDR1 and CDR2 sequences are SQVTM and ANQGSEA. The CDR3 sequence is 15 residues long. As DNA, the CDR3 is TGCAGCGCCCCGACAGGGGGAGGTATCTACAATGAGCAGTTCTTC. Its protein product is CSAPTGGGIYNEQFF.

As for this clonotype: It may be a read error: a sequence one base away is much more abundant. V usage is TRBV19 and J usage is TRBJ2-1, with 15 bases identical to TRBD2. This CDR3 has 17 residues. Germline assignment: CDR1 LNHDA and CDR2 SQIVND (reference sequence). The junction had 11 bases not matched to a gene; V was cut back by 8 bases and J by 6 bases. The CDR3 DNA reads TGTGCCAGTGGAGTCTTTGGACTAGCGGGAGGGCCCAATGAGCAGTTCTTC. Amino acid sequence: CASGVFGLAGGPNEQFF.

The chain combines TRBV7-9 with TRBJ2-3, with D unresolved. Germline assignment: CDR1 SEHNR and CDR2 FQNEAQ (reference sequence). The CDR3 runs 15 residues. Trimming left V 3 bases short and J 7 bases short, with 17 bases between. Here the CDR3 DNA reads TGTGCCAGCAGCTTGGGCTCGGCAGTCAAGCATACGCAGTATTTT. Translated, it gives CASSLGSAVKHTQYF. Filled out from reference TRBV7-9 and TRBJ2-3, the complete variable domain reads DTGVSQNPRHKITKRGQNVTFRCDPISEHNRLYWYRQTLGQGPEFLTYFQNEAQLEKSRLLSDRFSAERPKGSFSTLEIQRTEQGDSAMYLCASSLGSAVKHTQYFGPGTRLTVL.

The rearrangement joins TRBV7-2 to TRBJ2-1; 9 bases are a match to TRBD1. The V and J ends lost 4 bases and 4 bases, in that order; junction bases with no gene match: 5. This CDR3 is built from 15 residues. Germline assignment: CDR1 SGHTA and CDR2 FQGNSA. CDR3 in DNA: TGTGCCAGCAGCTCGGACAGGGGAAGGTACAATGAGCAGTTCTTC. It yields the protein CASSSDRGRYNEQFF.

The chain recombines TRBV20-1 with TRBJ1-1; D might be TRBD1 (6 bases). Trimming stripped 4 bases from V and 10 bases from J, with 16 bases between. CDR1 and CDR2 (germline): DFQATT, SNEGSKA (reference sequence). The CDR3 contains 12 residues. CDR3 nucleotide sequence: TGCAGTGCTACCGACTCAGGGGTTCTAGCTTTCTTT. This sequence encodes CSATDSGVLAFF.

The V call is TRBV7-9, the J call TRBJ2-2, with a possible D match to TRBD2 (6 bases). Trimming took off 10 bases at V and 3 bases at J, with 15 bases between the two ends. This CDR3 contains 14 residues. Germline CDR1 is SEHNR and CDR2 is FQNEAQ (reference sequence). The CDR3 reads CATLGLYDTGELFF. CDR3 DNA sequence: TGTGCCACCCTGGGACTTTACGACACCGGGGAGCTGTTTTTT.

CDR3 DNA: TGTGCCAGCAGCCTTCGACAGGATGGAAACACCATATATTTT. Translation gives CASSLRQDGNTIYF. This rearrangement joins TRBV7-9 to TRBJ1-3, with D possibly TRBD1 on 6 matching bases. Trimming cost V 5 bases and J 3 bases, with 11 bases left between them. There are 14 residues in the CDR3. Germline lookup yields CDR1 SEHNR and CDR2 FQNEAQ (reference sequence). The whole variable domain, remainder taken from reference TRBV7-9 and TRBJ1-3, is DTGVSQNPRHKITKRGQNVTFRCDPISEHNRLYWYRQTLGQGPEFLTYFQNEAQLEKSRLLSDRFSAERPKGSFSTLEIQRTEQGDSAMYLCASSLRQDGNTIYFGEGSWLTVV.

V and J are TRBV6-6 and TRBJ1-5; 8 bases match TRBD1. The J segment lost 0 bases and the V segment lost 7 bases, leaving 14 bases of the junction unmatched. The CDR3 runs 18 residues. Germline CDR1 and CDR2: MNHNY and SVGAGI (reference sequence). The CDR3 DNA is TGTGCCAGCACCTCCGGGACAGGATCCCGACATAGCAATCAGCCCCAGCATTTT. This encodes CASTSGTGSRHSNQPQHF.

The chain uses TRBV10-3 and TRBJ2-3; 9 nucleotides match TRBD1. Trimming removed 6 bases from V and 0 bases from J; junction bases left unmatched: 19. This CDR3 is 20 amino acids long. CDR1 and CDR2 (germline): ENHRY, SYGVKD. The CDR3 DNA follows: TGTGCCATCAGCCGGACAGGGGCTCAACTCTTGGATATAAGCACAGATACGCAGTATTTT. Translated: CAISRTGAQLLDISTDTQYF.

This rearrangement joins TRBV4-3 to TRBJ2-3, with 10 nucleotides matching TRBD2. Germline CDR1 reads LGHNA; CDR2 reads YSLEER. The CDR3 runs 17 residues. The V and J ends lost 0 bases and 4 bases, in that order; junction bases with no gene match: 7. Here the CDR3 DNA reads TGCGCCAGCAGCCAAGATCCCCCTAGCGGGAGTTCAGATACGCAGTATTTT. Protein product: CASSQDPPSGSSDTQYF.

This clonotype was counted many times. The chain employs TRBV20-1 and TRBJ1-6; D gene ambiguous. The ends were cut back, 3 bases at V and 0 bases at J, with 12 bases in the middle. The CDR3 length is 16 residues. The germline CDR1 and CDR2 sequences are DFQATT and SNEGSKA (reference sequence). The CDR3 region is CSARGFGSSYNSPLHF. For the CDR3, the DNA is TGCAGTGCTAGGGGGTTTGGCAGCTCCTATAATTCACCCCTCCACTTT.

The genes are TRBV7-2 and TRBJ1-2; D might be TRBD1 (5 bases). The CDR3 consists of 17 residues. CDR1 and CDR2 (germline): SGHTA, FQGNSA. Trimming shortened V by 1 base and J by 7 bases, and 22 bases separated the two germline ends. CDR3 amino acids: CASSLGGVGAGSFGYTF. In DNA, the CDR3 is TGTGCCAGCAGCTTAGGCGGAGTTGGGGCGGGGAGTTTTGGCTACACCTTC.

The chain links TRBV19 to TRBJ2-7; 7 nucleotides align to TRBD1. CDR3 length: 14 residues. The germline gives CDR1 LNHDA, CDR2 SQIVND (reference sequence). V trimming: 3 bases; J trimming: 2 bases; junction bases outside the gene matches: 4. CDR3 region: CASSIGTATYEQYF. The CDR3 nucleotides read TGTGCCAGTAGTATCGGGACAGCTACCTACGAGCAGTACTTC.

The chain joins TRBV6-1 to TRBJ2-5; unclear D gene. CDR1 MNHNS and CDR2 SASEGT come from the germline V gene. V was trimmed by 5 bases and J by 5 bases, leaving 12 bases between them. The CDR3 length is 13 residues. The CDR3 sequence is CASSWSGRETQYF. For the CDR3, the DNA is TGTGCCAGCAGTTGGTCGGGCCGGGAGACCCAGTACTTC.

In its sample, this clonotype was seen a few times. The chain links TRBV9 to TRBJ2-2; 8 bases fit TRBD2. The CDR3 loop spans 16 amino acids. V was pared by 0 bases and J by 5 bases, with 6 bases of the junction left unmatched. Germline CDR1 reads SGDLS; CDR2 reads YYNGEE. Written as DNA, the CDR3 is TGTGCCAGCAGCGTAGCTCCAGCGGGAGTAACCGGGGAGCTGTTTTTT. Protein product: CASSVAPAGVTGELFF.

CDR3 coding DNA: TGTGCCAGCAGTTCCGGGGTTTGGAGAAATCGGTATAGCAATCAGCCCCAGCATTTT. This gives the protein CASSSGVWRNRYSNQPQHF. V is TRBV2 and J is TRBJ1-5; D gene uncertain. The CDR3 spans 19 residues. From germline, CDR1 is SNHLY and CDR2 FYNNEI. V was pared by 5 bases and J by 0 bases, with 23 bases between.

Note on this clonotype: This CDR3 fails to terminate in the conserved phenylalanine or tryptophan, so it likely reflects a read error. Because the CDR3's place on the DNA is in doubt, the DNA is left out and the CDR3 is given as listed by TCRdb. The chain links TRBV20-1 to TRBJ2-5; the table's D call, TRBD2, has no DNA check behind it. Germline V gene lookup returns CDR1 DFQATT and CDR2 SNEGSKA (reference sequence). 9 amino acids form the CDR3, both terminal residues included. The CDR3 sequence: CSAVGGLAG.

The V call is TRBV20-1, the J call TRBJ2-6; D remains unclear. This CDR3 contains 11 residues. CDR1 DFQATT and CDR2 SNEGSKA come from the germline V gene (reference sequence). The ends were cut back, 6 bases at V and 0 bases at J, with 0 bases in the middle. The CDR3 nucleotides read TGCAGTGCCTCTGGGGCCAACGTCCTGACTTTC. Its protein is CSASGANVLTF.

The V call is TRBV2, the J call TRBJ1-2; tentatively, D is TRBD1 (6 bases). The CDR3 is 18 amino acids. V dropped 7 bases and J dropped 2 bases, with 26 bases sitting between them. In germline, CDR1 is SNHLY, CDR2 FYNNEI. The CDR3 sequence is CASTSNPPGDIGNYGYTF. CDR3 DNA sequence: TGTGCCAGCACATCTAATCCCCCAGGGGATATTGGCAACTATGGCTACACCTTC.

The chain combines TRBV7-7 with TRBJ2-2; possibly TRBD2 for D (6 bases). Germline V CDR1 and CDR2: SSHAT, FNYEAQ (reference sequence). This CDR3 is 14 amino acids long. CDR3 protein: CASGPGLNTGELFF. CDR3 coding DNA: TGTGCTAGCGGACCGGGATTAAACACCGGGGAGCTGTTTTTT.

The chain employs TRBV24-1 and TRBJ2-3; D tentatively fits TRBD1 or TRBD2 (6 bases each). Trimming cost V 0 bases and J 2 bases, with 8 bases left between them. The CDR3 is 15 amino acids. The germline gives CDR1 KGHDR, CDR2 SFDVKD. CDR3 nucleotides: TGTGCCACCAGTGATTTGCGGGGGCCCACAGATACGCAGTATTTT. Amino acid sequence: CATSDLRGPTDTQYF.

On this clonotype: The junction shows a germline mismatch at one end, possibly a read error. V gene TRBV24-1 combines with J gene TRBJ2-1; TRBD1 aligns across 9 bases. Germline V CDR1 and CDR2: KGHDR, SFDVKD. This CDR3 spans 18 amino acids. CDR3 coding DNA: TGTGCCACCAGAGGGGACAGGGTGACGGGTAGCTCCCACAATGAGCAGTTCTTC. Translated, it gives CATRGDRVTGSSHNEQFF.

This rearrangement joins TRBV19 to TRBJ1-2; weak D call: TRBD1 (6 bases). Trimming left V 7 bases short and J 6 bases short, with 9 bases between. The CDR3 is 11 residues long. Germline-derived CDR1 and CDR2 are LNHDA and SQIVND (reference sequence). The CDR3, as DNA: TGTGCCAGTAATTCAGGGGATGGCTACACCTTC. Amino acid sequence: CASNSGDGYTF.

The CDR3 DNA reads as TGCAGTGCTATCTACCCCACTAGCGGCTCCTACGAGCAGTACTTC. Translation: CSAIYPTSGSYEQYF. This chain links TRBV20-1 with TRBJ2-7, with 8 bases fitting TRBD2. CDR3 length equals 15 residues. Germline values: CDR1 DFQATT, CDR2 SNEGSKA (reference sequence). The ends lost 4 bases at V and 0 bases at J; junction bases unmatched: 8.